Here is one T cell receptor (beta chain) with its context. The data originate from a study of blood T cell repertoires in COVID-19. Trimming cost V 4 bases and J 0 bases; bases outside gene matches: 7. Germline-derived CDR1 and CDR2 are LNHDA and SQIVND (reference sequence). The CDR3 is made up of 17 amino acids. Method: immunoSEQ multiplex PCR; TCRdb's copy keeps in-frame clones and lacks some. The table has 80,000 to 100,000 clones, about 81% seen once. The genes are TRBV19 and TRBJ1-5; 9 bases are shared with TRBD1. The sequenced material came from peripheral blood. The sequence was collected from a man between 65 and 80 years old with acute or convalescent COVID-19. The DNA for the CDR3 is TGTGCCAGTAGTAGGGGACAGGGTTCTCATAGCAATCAGCCCCAGCATTTT. Its protein product is CASSRGQGSHSNQPQHF.